What follows are 26 T cell receptor beta chains derived from one specimen sequenced in a study of early T cells in non-severe SARS-CoV-2 infection. TCRdb reprocessed the 5' RACE reads via MiXCR and lists one record per CDR3 protein. The sample includes roughly 67,000 distinct CDR3 sequences, less than 15% seen only once; the top ten take 1.5% to 2%. Sequenced input: whole blood. The receptors were sampled from an adult who was a healthcare worker with PCR-confirmed SARS-CoV-2 infection or an uninfected control (not recorded which).

By its share, this clonotype is medium-sized. The chain is built from TRBV10-3 and TRBJ2-3; 7 positions agree with TRBD2. The V gene's germline CDR1 is ENHRY and CDR2 SYGVKD. There are 15 residues in the CDR3. The trim removed 6 bases at V and 0 bases at J, leaving 6 bases unmatched. The CDR3 bases are TGTGCCATCAGGACCAGCGGGGCTAGCACAGATACGCAGTATTTT. The encoded protein is CAIRTSGASTDTQYF.

V and J are TRBV2 and TRBJ2-1, with 9 bases matching TRBD1. The CDR3 has 13 residues. Germline CDR1 and CDR2: SNHLY and FYNNEI. The ends lost 8 bases at V and 7 bases at J; junction bases unmatched: 6. The CDR3 region has the DNA TGTGCCAGCGGGACAGGGATGAGGAATGAGCAGTTCTTC. Its protein is CASGTGMRNEQFF. Complete variable domain (other parts from reference TRBV2 and TRBJ2-1): EPEVTQTPSHQVTQMGQEVILRCVPISNHLYFYWYRQILGQKVEFLVSFYNNEISEKSEIFDDQFSVERPDGSNFTLKIRSTKLEDSAMYFCASGTGMRNEQFFGPGTRLTVL.

CDR3 sequence: CAWTYRGREKLFF. CDR3 bases: TGTGCCTGGACTTACAGGGGGCGCGAAAAACTGTTTTTT. The chain combines TRBV30 with TRBJ1-4, with 9 positions matching TRBD1. Germline V gene lookup returns CDR1 GTSNPN and CDR2 SVGIG (reference sequence). With 4 bases clipped from V and 8 bases from J, the junction kept 5 bases outside the gene matches. This CDR3 region has 13 residues. Full variable domain (rest looked up from reference TRBV30 and TRBJ1-4): SQTIHQWPATLVQPVGSPLSLECTVEGTSNPNLYWYRQAAGRGLQLLFYSVGIGQISSEVPQNLSASRPQDRQFILSSKKLLLSDSGFYLCAWTYRGREKLFFGSGTQLSVL.

This clonotype was seen a few times. In DNA form, the CDR3 reads TGCAGCGCTGGGGACAGGGAATATGGCTACACCTTC. Translated, it gives CSAGDREYGYTF. V gene TRBV29-1 combines with J gene TRBJ1-2; 9 bases match TRBD1. The length of the CDR3 is 12 residues. CDR1 SQVTM and CDR2 ANQGSEA come from the germline V gene. Trimming cost V 7 bases and J 5 bases; bases outside gene matches: 5.

This clonotype has a handful of counts. The chain joins TRBV29-1 to TRBJ2-1; D gene unclear. The CDR3 totals 14 residues. Trimming removed 6 bases from V and 2 bases from J, with 14 bases in between. Looked up from germline, CDR1 is SQVTM and CDR2 is ANQGSEA. The CDR3 loop is CSVGVMGTYNEQFF. The CDR3, as DNA: TGCAGCGTGGGCGTGATGGGGACCTACAATGAGCAGTTCTTC.

V gene TRBV7-6 combines with J gene TRBJ1-5; 11 bases are a match to TRBD1. The trim removed 0 bases at V and 7 bases at J, leaving 2 bases unmatched. Germline values: CDR1 SGHVS, CDR2 FNYEAQ. The CDR3 extends over 15 amino acids. CDR3 sequence reads: CASSLAGQGDQPQHF. The DNA of the CDR3 is TGTGCCAGCAGCTTAGCGGGACAGGGGGACCAGCCCCAGCATTTT.

A few counts support this clonotype. The V and J genes are TRBV20-1 and TRBJ2-7, with 9 bases matching TRBD2. The CDR3 runs 17 residues. In germline, CDR1 is DFQATT, CDR2 SNEGSKA (reference sequence). Germline trimming cut 5 bases from V and 0 bases from J; bases unmatched to any gene: 14. CDR3 sequence: CSALRSATSGSSYEQYF. CDR3 DNA sequence: TGCAGTGCTCTCAGATCGGCAACTAGCGGGTCCTCCTACGAGCAGTACTTC.

The rearrangement links TRBV10-3 to TRBJ2-1; the D gene is possibly TRBD2 (5 bases). V lost 6 bases to trimming and J lost 9 bases, with 18 bases between them. This CDR3 is built from 14 residues. Germline V lookup: CDR1 ENHRY, CDR2 SYGVKD. The CDR3 coding sequence is TGTGCCATCAGGTCCGGGATTACTAAGAGTGAGCAGTTCTTC. This encodes CAIRSGITKSEQFF.

This clonotype has more than one count but fewer than ten. This chain uses TRBV5-1 with TRBJ2-3; TRBD2 aligns across 7 bases. The V gene end was trimmed by 4 bases and the J gene end by 0 bases; junction bases not matched to a gene: 5. Per germline, CDR1 SGHRS and CDR2 YFSETQ. CDR3 length: 15 residues. CDR3 amino acids: CASSAQAGSTDTQYF. The CDR3 nucleotides are TGCGCCAGCAGCGCTCAAGCGGGGAGCACAGATACGCAGTATTTT.

This clonotype was seen only a few times. The rearrangement joins TRBV3-1 to TRBJ1-2; D unresolved. CDR1 is LGHDT, CDR2 YNNKEL, per germline (reference sequence). V was pared by 2 bases and J by 1 base, with 11 bases between. This CDR3 contains 15 residues. CDR3 nucleotide sequence: TGTGCCAGCAGCCAACCATCCGGGTATAACTATGGCTACACCTTC. Translated: CASSQPSGYNYGYTF.

This CDR3 reads CATSKGYGTDTQYF. In DNA, the CDR3 is TGTGCCACCAGCAAAGGATATGGGACAGATACGCAGTATTTT. The chain joins TRBV15 to TRBJ2-3; unclear D gene. The V end was cut by 4 bases, the J end by 3 bases, with 11 bases between. Per germline, CDR1 LNHNV and CDR2 YYDKDF (reference sequence). The CDR3 is 14 residues long.

This clonotype has a handful of counts. V usage is TRBV2 and J usage is TRBJ1-2, with D hard to call. The CDR3 totals 14 residues. The V and J ends lost 4 bases and 8 bases respectively, with 17 bases between them. CDR1 is SNHLY, CDR2 FYNNEI, per germline. DNA for the CDR3: TGTGCCAGCAGTGGCGAGTTTCAACTTCGCGGCTACACCTTC. It encodes CASSGEFQLRGYTF.

This sequence joins TRBV28 and TRBJ1-1, with D unclear. Per germline, CDR1 MDHEN and CDR2 SYDVKM. The CDR3 is made up of 13 amino acids. V was shortened by 1 base and J by 6 bases, with 9 bases between the two germline ends. CDR3 residues: CASSLFRAAEAFF. CDR3 DNA: TGTGCCAGCAGTTTATTCCGGGCCGCTGAAGCTTTCTTT.

The J gene is TRBJ1-6, the V gene TRBV2, with 7 bases aligning to TRBD1. Germline CDR1 is SNHLY and CDR2 is FYNNEI. Trimming removed 6 bases from V and 7 bases from J; junction bases left unmatched: 12. The CDR3 spans 16 residues. CDR3 sequence (DNA): TGTGCCAGCAGGGACCGGGACAGTCGGCGGAATTCACCCCTCCACTTT. Its protein is CASRDRDSRRNSPLHF.

This clonotype was seen ten or more times. The chain links TRBV9 to TRBJ1-1; D unresolved. This CDR3 is 12 amino acids long. Germline CDR1 and CDR2: SGDLS and YYNGEE. The V end was cut by 6 bases, the J end by 8 bases, with 14 bases between. CDR3 DNA: TGTGCCAGCACCCCTAGCTTATTCGAAGCTTTCTTT. Its translation: CASTPSLFEAFF.

The rearrangement links TRBV11-2 to TRBJ2-3, with 7 bases lining up with TRBD1. The CDR3 extends over 15 amino acids. Germline V lookup: CDR1 SGHAT, CDR2 FQNNGV. V trimming: 5 bases; J trimming: 3 bases; junction bases outside the gene matches: 8. The CDR3 region has the DNA TGTGCCAGCAGCCTTCGACAGGGCATGACAGATACGCAGTATTTT. Translation gives CASSLRQGMTDTQYF.

In this sample, this clonotype turned up a few times. J is TRBJ2-1 and V is TRBV11-1, with D unresolved. The V end lost 4 bases, the J end lost 8 bases, and 15 bases lay between the germline ends. CDR1 is SGHAT, CDR2 FQDESV, per germline (reference sequence). The CDR3 sequence is 14 residues long. The CDR3 loop is CASSSLNSRDEQFF. CDR3 DNA sequence: TGTGCCAGCAGCTCCCTTAATTCCCGGGATGAGCAGTTCTTC.

There are a few counts of this clonotype. The V call is TRBV15, the J call TRBJ2-6; TRBD2 might be the D (6 bases). CDR3 length: 16 amino acids. Per the germline V gene, CDR1 is LNHNV and CDR2 is YYDKDF (reference sequence). V lost 3 bases and J 0 bases, leaving 9 bases between the germline ends. This CDR3 is CATSRGLGSGANVLTF. CDR3 DNA sequence: TGTGCCACCAGCAGGGGACTTGGCTCTGGGGCCAACGTCCTGACTTTC.

The chain joins TRBV5-1 to TRBJ2-7; 8 bases agree with TRBD1. The V segment lost 7 bases and the J segment 0 bases; nucleotides outside the gene matches: 3. The CDR3 sequence is 13 residues long. The germline CDR1 and CDR2 sequences are SGHRS and YFSETQ. The CDR3 region has the DNA TGCGCCAGCTCGACAGGGGCCTCCTACGAGCAGTACTTC. The encoded protein is CASSTGASYEQYF.

This clonotype appeared a few times. The CDR3 region is CASSLGSSSYNSPLHF. CDR3 sequence (DNA): TGTGCCAGCAGCCTCGGTTCGAGCTCCTATAATTCACCCCTCCACTTT. The chain joins TRBV5-4 to TRBJ1-6; no definite D call. CDR3 length: 16 residues. V lost 4 bases and J 0 bases, leaving 11 bases between the germline ends. Germline CDR1 SGHNT, CDR2 YYREEE (reference sequence).

The CDR3 DNA is TGTGCCAGCAGTTTGTCGGTGAACACTGAAGCTTTCTTT. The encoded protein is CASSLSVNTEAFF. The chain links TRBV12-3 or TRBV12-4 to TRBJ1-1; D not resolved. V lost 3 bases and J lost 0, with 5 bases in between. The CDR3 sequence is 13 residues long.

This clonotype was detected ten times or more. CDR3 loop: CASRRGSQGSRGYGYTF. The CDR3 coding sequence is TGTGCCAGCAGGCGAGGTTCCCAGGGGAGTAGGGGCTATGGCTACACCTTC. V is TRBV6-5 and J is TRBJ1-2; possibly TRBD1 for D (6 bases). Germline V gene lookup returns CDR1 MNHEY and CDR2 SVGAGI. V lost 6 bases, J lost 4 bases, and 24 bases lay in between. The CDR3 is made up of 17 amino acids.

This clonotype was seen ten or more times. V gene TRBV5-1 combines with J gene TRBJ2-1, with TRBD2 matching 8 bases. The CDR3 is 13 residues long. Trimming cost V 1 base and J 9 bases; bases outside gene matches: 3. Germline V gene sequence: CDR1 SGHRS, CDR2 YFSETQ. In nucleotides, the CDR3 is TGCGCCAGCAGCTTGCGGCTAGCGGGTGAGCAGTTCTTC. Amino acid sequence: CASSLRLAGEQFF.

The chain combines TRBV11-2 with TRBJ1-5, with 7 nucleotides matching TRBD1. The germline V gene encodes CDR1 SGHAT and CDR2 FQNNGV. The CDR3 sequence is 15 residues long. V shed 5 bases and J 3 bases; nucleotides not matched to a gene: 7. The CDR3 spells CASSDPGTVNQPQHF. The CDR3 region has the DNA TGTGCCAGCAGCGATCCCGGGACAGTCAATCAGCCCCAGCATTTT.

The sample holds a few counts of this clonotype. The rearrangement links TRBV2 to TRBJ1-1; D unclear. V lost 1 base and J lost 6, with 9 bases in between. Germline CDR1 is SNHLY and CDR2 is FYNNEI. The CDR3 loop spans 13 amino acids. CDR3 bases: TGTGCCAGCAGTGAAGTTTGGAGGTCTGAAGCTTTCTTT. It translates to CASSEVWRSEAFF.

This clonotype was counted only a few times. The chain joins TRBV12-3 or TRBV12-4 to TRBJ2-2; D is ambiguous. The germline V and J ends were trimmed by 5 bases and 6 bases, with 7 bases remaining between them. This CDR3 is 12 amino acids long. The CDR3 nucleotides read TGTGCCAGCAGTGGCTCACCCGGGGAGCTGTTTTTT. Translated, it gives CASSGSPGELFF.